These 15 T cell receptor beta chains were all obtained from the same sample, sequenced in a study of T cells after yellow fever vaccination. TCRdb passed the 5' RACE reads through MiXCR, listing each CDR3 protein once. The data contain approximately 580,000 distinct CDR3 sequences, about 17% of them singletons. This sample comprised PBMCs, obtained around 5 days after the first yellow fever vaccination. Source of these receptors: a man between 18 and 29 years old who received the YFV17D yellow fever vaccine.

This clonotype was counted a few times. The chain uses TRBV12-3 or TRBV12-4 and TRBJ2-7, with 7 bases identical to TRBD1. V was pared by 2 bases and J by 3 bases, with 7 bases of the junction left unmatched. There are 15 residues in the CDR3. CDR3 sequence: CASSLLPGQIYEQYF. The CDR3 DNA is TGTGCCAGCAGTTTACTACCGGGACAGATCTACGAGCAGTACTTC.

This clonotype was found a few times. V usage is TRBV6-5 and J usage is TRBJ1-1; D not certain. V lost 4 bases and J 0 bases, leaving 9 bases between the germline ends. Germline CDR1 is MNHEY and CDR2 is SVGAGI. This CDR3 comprises 14 residues. This chain's CDR3 is CASSWAALNTEAFF. For the CDR3, the DNA is TGTGCCAGCAGTTGGGCAGCTTTGAACACTGAAGCTTTCTTT.

Notes on this clonotype: The junction departs from germline at one end; a sequencing error may be responsible. The rearrangement uses TRBV6-5 and TRBJ1-6, with D possibly matching TRBD1 (5 bases). This CDR3 region has 18 residues. Germline V gene sequence: CDR1 MNHEY, CDR2 SVGAGI. CDR3 region: CASSYSGGSSSYNSPLYF. CDR3 DNA: TGTGCCAGCAGTTACTCGGGGGGGTCGAGCTCCTATAATTCACCCCTCTACTTT.

This chain joins TRBV7-9 and TRBJ2-1, with no clear D. This CDR3 contains 13 residues. The germline CDR1 and CDR2 sequences are SEHNR and FQNEAQ (reference sequence). V was trimmed by 4 bases and J by 8 bases, leaving 12 bases between them. In nucleotides, the CDR3 is TGTGCCAGCAGCTCCGCCCGGGTCCATGAGCAGTTCTTC. Its translation is CASSSARVHEQFF.

The V call is TRBV9, the J call TRBJ2-6; TRBD1 matches 10 bases. CDR1 is SGDLS, CDR2 YYNGEE, per germline. J was trimmed by 7 bases and V by 4 bases; bases with no gene match: 23. This CDR3 contains 21 residues. CDR3 loop: CASSPGGYFGTGAQGANVLTF. CDR3 coding DNA: TGTGCCAGCAGCCCCGGAGGGTACTTTGGGACAGGGGCGCAGGGCGCCAACGTCCTGACTTTC.

This clonotype was observed a few times. The CDR3 loop reads CASSSATDTQYF. The CDR3 DNA sequence: TGTGCCAGCAGTTCCGCCACAGATACGCAGTATTTT. V is TRBV6-5 and J is TRBJ2-3; D ambiguous. The germline V gene has CDR1 MNHEY and CDR2 SVGAGI. Trimming left V 4 bases short and J 2 bases short, with 4 bases between. This CDR3 is 12 amino acids long.

This clonotype was found a few times. The V gene is TRBV23-1, the J gene TRBJ1-5; weak D call: TRBD1 (5 bases). TRBV23-1 is an open reading frame whose function is uncertain. V shed 5 bases and J shed 4 bases, with 15 bases lying between them. There are 15 residues in the CDR3. CDR3 amino acids: CASSYGAGRNQPQHF. CDR3 nucleotide sequence: TGCGCCAGCAGTTACGGGGCAGGGCGAAATCAGCCCCAGCATTTT.

This clonotype was observed once. The gene calls are TRBV6-1 and TRBJ2-3; tentative D call: TRBD2 (6 bases). CDR1 is MNHNS, CDR2 SASEGT, per germline. CDR3 size: 15 residues. V lost 6 bases and J lost 0, with 13 bases in between. The chain's CDR3 is CASSPRETSTDTQYF. CDR3 DNA: TGTGCCAGCAGCCCTCGGGAGACTAGCACAGATACGCAGTATTTT.

This clonotype showed up just a few times. The V gene is TRBV4-3, the J gene TRBJ2-2; 9 nucleotides agree with TRBD1. The ends lost 2 bases at V and 0 bases at J; junction bases unmatched: 4. The CDR3 totals 17 residues. The germline V gene has CDR1 LGHNA and CDR2 YSLEER. The CDR3 DNA is TGCGCCAGCAGCCAAACAACAGGGGGCACGAACACCGGGGAGCTGTTTTTT. Its protein is CASSQTTGGTNTGELFF.

There are a few counts of this clonotype. This chain connects TRBV12-3 or TRBV12-4 to TRBJ2-2; D call uncertain. Between the trimmed V and J ends, which lost 5 bases and 4 bases, there was a span of 11 bases. This CDR3 is built from 14 residues. The CDR3: CASSPDRLTGELFF. In DNA form, the CDR3 reads TGTGCCAGCAGTCCCGACCGACTCACCGGGGAGCTGTTTTTT.

The chain has TRBV9 and TRBJ2-1; 7 nucleotides match TRBD2. The CDR3 is 18 residues long. Germline V gene data show CDR1 as SGDLS and CDR2 as YYNGEE. V trimming: 0 bases; J trimming: 0 bases; junction bases outside the gene matches: 9. CDR3 nucleotides: TGTGCCAGCAGCGTAGGAATCAAGCGGGGAGCCTCCTACAATGAGCAGTTCTTC. Its translation: CASSVGIKRGASYNEQFF.

The V and J genes are TRBV5-1 and TRBJ2-1, with 12 positions matching TRBD2. The CDR3 is 16 residues long. V trimming: 0 bases; J trimming: 5 bases; junction bases outside the gene matches: 3. Looked up from germline, CDR1 is SGHRS and CDR2 is YFSETQ. As DNA, the CDR3 is TGCGCCAGCAGCTTGGGGCCTAGCGGGGGGGACAATGAGCAGTTCTTC. Translated: CASSLGPSGGDNEQFF. Using reference TRBV5-1 and TRBJ2-1 for the parts outside the CDR3, the full variable domain is KAGVTQTPRYLIKTRGQQVTLSCSPISGHRSVSWYQQTPGQGLQFLFEYFSETQRNKGNFPGRFSGRQFSNSRSEMNVSTLELGDSALYLCASSLGPSGGDNEQFFGPGTRLTVL.

The chain combines TRBV5-1 with TRBJ2-5; D remains unclear. Trimming cost V 3 bases and J 7 bases, with 10 bases left between them. CDR1 SGHRS and CDR2 YFSETQ come from the germline V gene. The CDR3 sequence is 12 residues long. The CDR3 loop is CASSSDFGTQYF. CDR3 DNA sequence: TGCGCCAGCAGCTCGGATTTTGGGACCCAGTACTTC.

The chain combines TRBV25-1 with TRBJ1-4; possibly TRBD1 for D (5 bases). V lost 3 bases and J lost 11, with 25 bases in between. Per germline, CDR1 MGHDK and CDR2 SYGVNS. The CDR3 extends over 17 amino acids. CDR3 nucleotides: TGTGCCAGCAGTGATGGCCAGGGAGACCCTTCAGGGTGGAAACTGTTTTTT. Residues: CASSDGQGDPSGWKLFF.

V and J are TRBV3-1 and TRBJ1-5; the match to TRBD1 covers 7 bases. The germline CDR1 and CDR2 sequences are LGHDT and YNNKEL (reference sequence). The CDR3 consists of 15 residues. The J segment lost 5 bases and the V segment lost 4 bases, leaving 8 bases of the junction unmatched. CDR3 DNA: TGTGCCAGCAGCCCCGGTGCAGGGGGTGATCAGCCCCAGCATTTT. This sequence encodes CASSPGAGGDQPQHF. Full variable domain (rest looked up from reference TRBV3-1 and TRBJ1-5): DTAVSQTPKYLVTQMGNDKSIKCEQNLGHDTMYWYKQDSKKFLKIMFSYNNKELIINETVPNRFSPKSPDKAHLNLHINSLELGDSAVYFCASSPGAGGDQPQHFGDGTRLSIL.